The 27 T cell receptor beta chains below come from one sample, sequenced in a study of T cells in Graves' hyperthyroidism and ophthalmopathy. The CDR3 regions of TCR beta were amplified from RNA transcripts. The HTBI set primed first-round TCR CDR3 RT-PCR. TCRdb fed the multiplex PCR reads into MiXCR, producing one record per CDR3 protein. The sample carries 700,000 or so distinct CDR3 sequences, about 16% recorded once. Input material: blood. The receptors were gathered from a man aged 18 to 35 with Graves' hyperthyroidism.

The J gene is TRBJ1-1, the V gene TRBV3-1; TRBD1 might be the D (5 bases). The CDR3 is made up of 15 amino acids. Trimming cost V 0 bases and J 4 bases, with 12 bases left between them. Per germline, CDR1 LGHDT and CDR2 YNNKEL (reference sequence). This CDR3 is CASSQDTVGGTEAFF. The CDR3 nucleotides read TGTGCCAGCAGCCAAGATACGGTTGGGGGCACTGAAGCTTTCTTT.

The chain is built from TRBV2 and TRBJ2-1; D might be TRBD2 (5 bases). The V end lost 4 bases, the J end lost 8 bases, and 15 bases lay between the germline ends. CDR1 SNHLY and CDR2 FYNNEI come from the germline V gene. The CDR3 length is 14 residues. DNA for the CDR3: TGTGCCAGCAGTGCGGAGAGCGGTGGGGATGAGCAGTTCTTC. Its protein product is CASSAESGGDEQFF. Looking up the rest from reference TRBV2 and TRBJ2-1 gives the full variable domain: EPEVTQTPSHQVTQMGQEVILRCVPISNHLYFYWYRQILGQKVEFLVSFYNNEISEKSEIFDDQFSVERPDGSNFTLKIRSTKLEDSAMYFCASSAESGGDEQFFGPGTRLTVL.

This clonotype was seen repeatedly, ten times or more. The chain recombines TRBV28 with TRBJ2-1, with D hard to call. Germline CDR1 MDHEN, CDR2 SYDVKM. The CDR3 has 12 amino acids. The ends were cut back, 0 bases at V and 8 bases at J, with 5 bases in the middle. CDR3 amino acids: CASSLWADEQFF. The CDR3 DNA reads as TGTGCCAGCAGTTTATGGGCCGATGAGCAGTTCTTC.

The chain joins TRBV19 to TRBJ2-1; 9 bases are shared with TRBD1. CDR3 size: 16 residues. J lost 7 bases, V lost 5 bases, and 12 bases had no gene match. CDR1 and CDR2 from the germline V gene are LNHDA and SQIVND (reference sequence). CDR3 residues: CASSVPGQGSLNEQFF. In DNA, the CDR3 is TGTGCCAGTAGTGTACCGGGACAGGGATCGTTGAATGAGCAGTTCTTC.

This clonotype was detected many times. DNA for the CDR3: TGCAGTGCTAGATTGGCGGGATGGCGGATAGACAATGAGCAGTTCTTC. Its protein is CSARLAGWRIDNEQFF. The rearrangement links TRBV20-1 to TRBJ2-1; D is perhaps TRBD2 (6 bases). CDR1 and CDR2 from the germline V gene are DFQATT and SNEGSKA (reference sequence). Trimming took off 2 bases at V and 5 bases at J, with 19 bases between the two ends. The CDR3 has 16 residues.

Ten or more counts support this clonotype. V usage is TRBV28 and J usage is TRBJ2-1, with D perhaps matching TRBD1 or TRBD2 (5 bases each). The CDR3 is 17 residues long. Germline V gene data show CDR1 as MDHEN and CDR2 as SYDVKM. V lost 7 bases and J lost 5, with 24 bases in between. CDR3 protein: CASNTGTLASTHNEQFF. The CDR3 DNA reads TGTGCCAGCAATACCGGGACCTTGGCCTCTACGCACAATGAGCAGTTCTTC.

This clonotype was found many times. This chain connects TRBV6-2 or TRBV6-3 to TRBJ2-1; no reliable D call. The CDR3 consists of 14 residues. Germline V gene sequence: CDR1 MNHEY, CDR2 SVGEGT. V was pared by 2 bases and J by 5 bases, with 10 bases between. The CDR3 here is CASSYVELDNEQFF. The CDR3 region has the DNA TGTGCCAGCAGTTACGTCGAACTGGACAATGAGCAGTTCTTC.

This chain connects TRBV28 to TRBJ1-6; 7 bases map to TRBD1. Losses at the gene ends were 6 bases for V and 6 bases for J; bases not matched to a gene: 11. The V gene's germline CDR1 is MDHEN and CDR2 SYDVKM. CDR3 length: 16 amino acids. The CDR3 loop is CASSPAWDSRNSPLHF. The DNA of the CDR3 is TGTGCCAGCAGCCCAGCATGGGACAGTCGTAATTCACCCCTCCACTTT.

This clonotype came up many times. This chain connects TRBV30 to TRBJ2-7, with TRBD1 matching over 8 bases. The CDR3 has 13 amino acids. CDR1 is GTSNPN, CDR2 SVGIG, per germline (reference sequence). V lost 3 bases and J lost 9; bases outside the gene matches: 10. The CDR3 nucleotides are TGTGCCTGGAGAGCGACAGGGGCTCCGGGGCAGTACTTC. It specifies CAWRATGAPGQYF.

This clonotype was counted once. This may arise from a read error, as a much more abundant clone is one base away. The chain is built from TRBV9 and TRBJ2-7; a possible D gene is TRBD2 (6 bases). CDR3 length equals 13 residues. Germline V gene sequence: CDR1 SGDLS, CDR2 YYNGEE. CDR3 DNA: TGTACCAGCAGCGTAGGGGACTTTTACGAGCAGTACTTC. It translates to CTSSVGDFYEQYF.

In its sample, this clonotype was seen a few times. The chain has TRBV29-1 and TRBJ2-7; the match to TRBD2 covers 7 bases. Germline values: CDR1 SQVTM, CDR2 ANQGSEA. V shed 5 bases and J 0 bases; nucleotides not matched to a gene: 10. This CDR3 spans 15 amino acids. The chain's CDR3 is CSVPGGGRSSYEQYF. The CDR3 nucleotides read TGCAGCGTTCCTGGGGGAGGGAGGAGCTCCTACGAGCAGTACTTC.

The chain has TRBV11-1 and TRBJ2-7; 9 positions agree with TRBD1. Trimming removed 5 bases from V and 1 base from J; junction bases left unmatched: 6. The CDR3 totals 15 residues. The germline CDR1 and CDR2 sequences are SGHAT and FQDESV (reference sequence). CDR3 nucleotides: TGTGCCAGCAGCAAGGGACAGGGAGGTTCCTACGAGCAGTACTTC. This translates into CASSKGQGGSYEQYF.

This clonotype was seen at least ten times. The chain links TRBV24-1 to TRBJ1-5; 9 bases match TRBD1. Per germline, CDR1 KGHDR and CDR2 SFDVKD. Unmatched junction bases numbered 6, after V lost 4 bases and J lost 0 bases. The CDR3 is 17 amino acids. The CDR3 loop reads CATSDHTGGVSNQPQHF. The DNA for the CDR3 is TGTGCCACCAGTGACCATACAGGGGGCGTTAGCAATCAGCCCCAGCATTTT.

Ten or more counts support this clonotype. The genes are TRBV18 and TRBJ2-5, with D hard to call. The germline CDR1 and CDR2 sequences are KGHSH and LQKENI. This CDR3 has 14 residues. V dropped 0 bases and J dropped 4 bases, with 9 bases sitting between them. In DNA, the CDR3 is TGTGCCAGCTCACCACCGTACGGAAGAGAGACCCAGTACTTC. Amino acid sequence: CASSPPYGRETQYF. Together with reference TRBV18 and TRBJ2-5, the CDR3 gives the full variable domain: NAGVMQNPRHLVRRRGQEARLRCSPMKGHSHVYWYRQLPEEGLKFMVYLQKENIIDESGMPKERFSAEFPKEGPSILRIQQVVRGDSAAYFCASSPPYGRETQYFGPGTRLLVL.

The chain is built from TRBV7-2 and TRBJ2-1; no firm D call. Germline CDR1 SGHTA, CDR2 FQGNSA. V dropped 5 bases and J dropped 1 base, with 12 bases sitting between them. The CDR3 is made up of 15 amino acids. CDR3 in DNA: TGTGCCAGCAGCCCCGGGTGTGGGTCCTACAATGAGCAGTTCTTC. Encoded protein: CASSPGCGSYNEQFF.

This clonotype came up many times. The V gene is TRBV28, the J gene TRBJ2-7, with D possibly being TRBD1 or TRBD2 (5 bases each). V lost 4 bases and J lost 5, with 18 bases in between. The CDR3 covers 15 residues. Germline V gives CDR1 MDHEN, CDR2 SYDVKM. CDR3 sequence (DNA): TGTGCCAGCAGTTCACCCTCCGGGGCCGTCCACGAGCAGTACTTC. Translation gives CASSSPSGAVHEQYF.

This clonotype occurred many times. The V gene is TRBV10-3, the J gene TRBJ2-3; tentative D call: TRBD1 (5 bases). Germline V gives CDR1 ENHRY, CDR2 SYGVKD. This CDR3 is 14 amino acids long. Trimming cost V 3 bases and J 2 bases, with 9 bases left between them. The CDR3, as DNA: TGTGCCATCAGTGAACAGGCGATCACAGATACGCAGTATTTT. It codes for CAISEQAITDTQYF.

This clonotype occurred many times. The V gene is TRBV12-3 or TRBV12-4, the J gene TRBJ2-1, with a tentative D call TRBD1 (6 bases). V was shortened by 1 base and J by 2 bases, with 12 bases between the two germline ends. The CDR3 extends over 16 amino acids. In nucleotides, the CDR3 is TGTGCCAGCAGTTTAGAGGGGACAAGAGCCTACAATGAGCAGTTCTTC. Protein: CASSLEGTRAYNEQFF.

This clonotype occurred many times. CDR3 DNA sequence: TGTGCCAGCAGTTTGTGGAAAGGGGACGAGCAGTACTTC. This sequence encodes CASSLWKGDEQYF. The chain is built from TRBV27 and TRBJ2-7; a weak D match, TRBD1 (5 bases). Trimming removed 3 bases from V and 5 bases from J, with 11 bases in between. The length of the CDR3 is 13 residues. Germline CDR1 reads MNHEY; CDR2 reads SMNVEV (reference sequence).

The chain has TRBV9 and TRBJ2-2; D possibly corresponds to TRBD2 (6 bases). The CDR3 sequence is 16 residues long. The germline V gene encodes CDR1 SGDLS and CDR2 YYNGEE. Trimming removed 4 bases at V and 4 bases at J, with 17 bases between. CDR3 DNA: TGTGCCAGCAGCCCGAGGGGATGGGGAGGCACCGGGGAGCTGTTTTTT. It codes for CASSPRGWGGTGELFF.

There are many counts of this clonotype. This rearrangement joins TRBV6-1 to TRBJ2-7, with 8 bases matching TRBD1. Germline CDR1 reads MNHNS; CDR2 reads SASEGT. The CDR3 sequence is 15 residues long. V lost 5 bases and J lost 0; bases outside the gene matches: 6. The CDR3 DNA sequence: TGTGCCAGCAGTTTGCAACAGGGGGGCTCCTACGAGCAGTACTTC. Residues: CASSLQQGGSYEQYF.

This clonotype was counted ten times or more. The rearrangement uses TRBV12-3 or TRBV12-4 and TRBJ2-5; D remains ambiguous. The CDR3 is 12 amino acids. Between the trimmed V and J ends, which lost 6 bases and 4 bases, there was a span of 9 bases. The CDR3 reads CASSELRETQYF. DNA of the CDR3: TGTGCCAGCAGCGAACTCCGAGAGACCCAGTACTTC.

This clonotype appeared many times. The chain uses TRBV7-9 and TRBJ2-3; no clear D gene. The CDR3 has 14 amino acids. CDR1 is SEHNR and CDR2 is FQNEAQ in the germline V gene (reference sequence). Between the trimmed V and J ends, which lost 5 bases and 0 bases, there was a span of 9 bases. The CDR3 DNA follows: TGTGCCAGCAGCCCCTCGGACAGCACAGATACGCAGTATTTT. The encoded protein is CASSPSDSTDTQYF. The full variable domain, in which reference TRBV7-9 and TRBJ2-3 provide the parts outside the CDR3, is DTGVSQNPRHKITKRGQNVTFRCDPISEHNRLYWYRQTLGQGPEFLTYFQNEAQLEKSRLLSDRFSAERPKGSFSTLEIQRTEQGDSAMYLCASSPSDSTDTQYFGPGTRLTVL.

The genes are TRBV7-2 and TRBJ2-7, with D maybe TRBD1 (6 bases). The germline V gene has CDR1 SGHTA and CDR2 FQGNSA. V lost 0 bases and J lost 2, with 14 bases in between. The CDR3 has 16 residues. The CDR3 DNA reads as TGTGCCAGCAGCTTAGCACCCTTTGGGGGCGCCTACGAGCAGTACTTC. It encodes CASSLAPFGGAYEQYF.

A few counts support this clonotype. This chain joins TRBV7-9 and TRBJ2-2; the D is unclear. CDR3 size: 16 residues. Between the trimmed V and J ends, which lost 1 base and 5 bases, there was a span of 14 bases. Germline CDR1 SEHNR, CDR2 FQNEAQ (reference sequence). The CDR3 spells CASSLGEGFGTGELFF. The CDR3 DNA follows: TGTGCCAGCAGCTTAGGTGAAGGGTTTGGAACCGGGGAGCTGTTTTTT.

This clonotype was recorded many times. Here the CDR3 reads CASSSLGTGPNTGELFF. DNA for the CDR3: TGTGCCAGCAGTTCCCTCGGGACAGGACCGAACACCGGGGAGCTGTTTTTT. The chain recombines TRBV28 with TRBJ2-2; 8 nucleotides line up with TRBD1. The germline V gene has CDR1 MDHEN and CDR2 SYDVKM. The CDR3 is made up of 17 amino acids. After removal of 4 bases from V and 0 bases from J, the junction contained 7 bases not matched to a gene.

V and J are TRBV20-1 and TRBJ2-7, with D perhaps TRBD1 (5 bases). CDR1 and CDR2 from the germline V gene are DFQATT and SNEGSKA (reference sequence). V was clipped by 5 bases and J by 6 bases, with 8 bases between them. The CDR3 consists of 10 residues. Here the CDR3 reads CSAAQGEQYF. In DNA, the CDR3 is TGCAGTGCTGCGCAGGGCGAGCAGTACTTC.